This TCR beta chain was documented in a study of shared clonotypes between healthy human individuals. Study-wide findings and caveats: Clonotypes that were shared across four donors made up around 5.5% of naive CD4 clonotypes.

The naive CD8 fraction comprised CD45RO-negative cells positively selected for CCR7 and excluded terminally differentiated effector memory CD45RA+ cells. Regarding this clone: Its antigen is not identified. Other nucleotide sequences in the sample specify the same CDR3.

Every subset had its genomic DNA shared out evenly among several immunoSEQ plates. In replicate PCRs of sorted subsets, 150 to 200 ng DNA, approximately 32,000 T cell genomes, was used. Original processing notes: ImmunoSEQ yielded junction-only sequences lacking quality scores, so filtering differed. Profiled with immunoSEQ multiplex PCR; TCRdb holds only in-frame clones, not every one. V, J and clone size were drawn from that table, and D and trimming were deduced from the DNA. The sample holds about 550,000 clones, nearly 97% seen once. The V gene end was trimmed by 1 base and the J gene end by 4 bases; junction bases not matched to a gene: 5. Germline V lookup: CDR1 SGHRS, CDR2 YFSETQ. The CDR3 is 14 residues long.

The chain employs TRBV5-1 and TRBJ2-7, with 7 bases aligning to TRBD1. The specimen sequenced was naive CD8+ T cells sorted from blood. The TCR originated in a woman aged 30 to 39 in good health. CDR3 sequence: CASSLTTGTYEQYF. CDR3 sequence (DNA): TGCGCCAGCAGCTTGACGACAGGGACATACGAGCAGTACTTC. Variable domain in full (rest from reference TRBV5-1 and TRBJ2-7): KAGVTQTPRYLIKTRGQQVTLSCSPISGHRSVSWYQQTPGQGLQFLFEYFSETQRNKGNFPGRFSGRQFSNSRSEMNVSTLELGDSALYLCASSLTTGTYEQYFGPGTRLTVT.